A single sample gave rise to the 22 T cell receptor beta chains below, sequenced in a study of T cell repertoires in cytomegalovirus infection. TCRdb re-derived calls from the reads in MiXCR, one entry per CDR3 protein. The table has some 800,000 distinct CDR3 sequences, under 35% seen once. For these receptors, no antigen is known. The sequencing used cultured CD8+ T cells from PBMCs, collected from culture after CMV antigen stimulation. The receptors come from a human donor in good health (CMV status not recorded). Some clones in this sample may be carry-over from other donors' samples.

In this sample, this clonotype turned up a few times. The J gene is TRBJ2-7, the V gene TRBV6-1; a possible D gene is TRBD2 (6 bases). The CDR3 is 15 residues long. The germline CDR1 and CDR2 sequences are MNHNS and SASEGT. Trimming removed 5 bases at V and 5 bases at J, with 19 bases between. Here the CDR3 DNA reads TGTGCCAGCAGTAAGACCACAGGAGGGAAGGACGAGCAGTACTTC. This translates into CASSKTTGGKDEQYF.

This clonotype was counted once. This chain links TRBV10-3 with TRBJ1-1; D remains unclear. The CDR3 has 13 residues. CDR1 and CDR2 (germline): ENHRY, SYGVKD. Trimming shortened V by 7 bases and J by 1 base, and 10 bases separated the two germline ends. The CDR3 here is CAITGVSNTEAFF. The CDR3 region has the DNA TGTGCCATCACGGGCGTCTCGAACACTGAAGCTTTCTTT.

The rearrangement links TRBV27 to TRBJ1-6; D not resolved. V was pared by 8 bases and J by 4 bases, with 9 bases between. This CDR3 has 13 amino acids. Germline V gives CDR1 MNHEY, CDR2 SMNVEV (reference sequence). Here the CDR3 DNA reads TGTGCCAGCTCCCGGTCATATAATTCACCCCTCCACTTT. Protein: CASSRSYNSPLHF.

The rearrangement links TRBV6-6 to TRBJ2-7; D not certain. CDR1 MNHNY and CDR2 SVGAGI come from the germline V gene (reference sequence). The CDR3 has 13 residues. With 0 bases removed from V and 3 bases from J, the gap between germline ends came to 6 bases. CDR3 region: CASSYSTFYEQYF. CDR3 nucleotides: TGTGCCAGCAGTTACTCGACGTTCTACGAGCAGTACTTC.

This clonotype was picked up a small number of times. The chain links TRBV27 to TRBJ1-1; the D is unclear. Germline V gene data show CDR1 as MNHEY and CDR2 as SMNVEV (reference sequence). The length of the CDR3 is 10 residues. The V and J ends lost 8 bases and 7 bases respectively, with 8 bases between them. CDR3 loop: CASGRSEAFF. In DNA form, the CDR3 reads TGTGCCAGCGGGCGGAGTGAAGCTTTCTTT.

The CDR3 sequence: CATSGASDGTDTQYF. For the CDR3, the DNA is TGTGCCACCAGTGGGGCTAGCGACGGGACAGATACGCAGTATTTT. The rearrangement links TRBV24-1 to TRBJ2-3, with D possibly TRBD2 on 6 matching bases. V lost 5 bases to trimming and J lost 3 bases, with 14 bases between them. This CDR3 comprises 15 residues. CDR1 and CDR2 from the germline V gene are KGHDR and SFDVKD.

The chain has TRBV6-5 and TRBJ2-7; 7 bases fit TRBD2. The CDR3 runs 14 residues. V lost 4 bases, J lost 2 bases, and 5 bases stayed unmatched. CDR1 and CDR2 (germline): MNHEY, SVGAGI. The CDR3 DNA reads TGTGCCAGCAGTTCCCCGGGGGGAACCTACGAGCAGTACTTC. Translation: CASSSPGGTYEQYF.

CDR3 region: CASSLNPGETQYF. CDR3 coding DNA: TGTGCCAGCAGTTTAAACCCGGGGGAGACCCAGTACTTC. V gene TRBV12-3 or TRBV12-4 combines with J gene TRBJ2-5, with a tentative D call TRBD2 (5 bases). The V gene lost 2 bases and the J gene lost 5 bases, with 9 bases spanning the gap. The CDR3 totals 13 residues.

This chain uses TRBV6-5 with TRBJ1-6, with no clear D. The germline V and J ends were trimmed by 6 bases and 6 bases, with 12 bases remaining between them. The CDR3 totals 14 residues. Germline CDR1 is MNHEY and CDR2 is SVGAGI. As DNA, the CDR3 is TGTGCCAGCAGCCCCGGGCCGATTAATTCACCCCTCCACTTT. This gives the protein CASSPGPINSPLHF.

The chain carries TRBV27 and TRBJ1-6; D gene ambiguous. Germline CDR1 is MNHEY and CDR2 is SMNVEV (reference sequence). V shed 7 bases and J shed 6 bases, with 16 bases lying between them. This CDR3 region has 15 residues. The CDR3 DNA follows: TGTGCCAGCATGGACCTCGGACGTACTAATTCACCCCTCCACTTT. Translating it yields CASMDLGRTNSPLHF.

The chain recombines TRBV6-2 or TRBV6-3 with TRBJ2-7; TRBD1 might be the D (5 bases). Germline V lookup: CDR1 MNHEY, CDR2 SVGEGT. CDR3 length: 12 residues. Trimming stripped 6 bases from V and 4 bases from J, with 10 bases between. CDR3: CASRTDSYEQYF. In DNA, the CDR3 is TGTGCCAGCAGGACCGACAGTTACGAGCAGTACTTC.

This clonotype was picked up a small number of times. The chain combines TRBV27 with TRBJ1-2, with no clear D. Trimming stripped 7 bases from V and 0 bases from J, with 18 bases between. Germline V gives CDR1 MNHEY, CDR2 SMNVEV (reference sequence). The CDR3 contains 16 residues. CDR3 bases: TGTGCCAGCACGAAACTGGACTTAAAAGCTAACTATGGCTACACCTTC. Its translation is CASTKLDLKANYGYTF.

V and J are TRBV13 and TRBJ1-2; D is ambiguous. This CDR3 has 12 amino acids. Trimming removed 0 bases at V and 6 bases at J, with 5 bases between. Germline V gives CDR1 PRHDT, CDR2 FYEKMQ (reference sequence). The CDR3 loop is CASSLGLDGYTF. Here the CDR3 DNA reads TGTGCCAGCAGCTTAGGCTTGGATGGCTACACCTTC.

This clonotype was seen at least ten times. The chain has TRBV4-1 and TRBJ2-5, with D perhaps matching TRBD2 (7 bases). V gave up 0 bases and J gave up 7 bases, with 12 bases separating them. The germline gives CDR1 MGHRA, CDR2 YSYEKL. The CDR3 sequence is 14 residues long. CDR3 sequence: CASSQDQGRGTQYF. CDR3 DNA sequence: TGCGCCAGCAGCCAAGATCAGGGGAGGGGGACCCAGTACTTC.

The V and J genes are TRBV11-1 and TRBJ1-2; 9 bases agree with TRBD1. The V gene's germline CDR1 is SGHAT and CDR2 FQDESV (reference sequence). The ends lost 5 bases at V and 1 base at J; junction bases unmatched: 8. CDR3 length: 16 amino acids. This CDR3 is CASSPGQGPLNYGYTF. Written as DNA, the CDR3 is TGTGCCAGCAGCCCGGGACAGGGACCGCTTAACTATGGCTACACCTTC.

Only a few counts were recorded for this clonotype. The rearrangement uses TRBV19 and TRBJ1-1; possibly TRBD1 for D (6 bases). CDR1 is LNHDA, CDR2 SQIVND, per germline (reference sequence). There are 17 residues in the CDR3. V was cut by 0 bases and J by 2 bases, with 16 bases left in between. DNA of the CDR3: TGTGCCAGTAGTATAGACGGACAGACGGCTAAAAACACTGAAGCTTTCTTT. It encodes CASSIDGQTAKNTEAFF.

Written as DNA, the CDR3 is TGCGCCAGCAGCGAGGGACAGGGGCTCGACAATGAGCAGTTCTTC. Protein product: CASSEGQGLDNEQFF. The V call is TRBV5-1, the J call TRBJ2-1; TRBD1 agrees at 10 bases. Germline V gene sequence: CDR1 SGHRS, CDR2 YFSETQ. CDR3 length: 15 residues. V lost 4 bases to trimming and J lost 5 bases; unmatched junction nucleotides: 6.

This rearrangement joins TRBV5-8 to TRBJ2-3; 9 nucleotides match TRBD2. This CDR3 has 14 residues. Germline trimming cut 4 bases from V and 4 bases from J; bases unmatched to any gene: 4. CDR1 is SGHTS, CDR2 YDEGEE, per germline. CDR3 in DNA: TGTGCCAGCAGCGCTAGCGGGGCACCAGATACGCAGTATTTT. Its protein is CASSASGAPDTQYF. Using reference TRBV5-8 and TRBJ2-3 for the parts outside the CDR3, the full variable domain is EAGVTQSPTHLIKTRGQQATLRCSPISGHTSVYWYQQALGLGLQFLLWYDEGEERNRGNFPPRFSGRQFPNYSSELNVNALELEDSALYLCASSASGAPDTQYFGPGTRLTVL.

This clonotype has just a few counts. J is TRBJ1-2 and V is TRBV6-4; D unclear. The ends were cut back, 0 bases at V and 7 bases at J, with 6 bases in the middle. The length of the CDR3 is 12 residues. Germline CDR1 is MRHNA and CDR2 is SNTAGT. The CDR3 nucleotides are TGTGCCAGCAGTGACTCGACAAGTGGCTACACCTTC. Translating it yields CASSDSTSGYTF.

This clonotype was recorded many times. The V and J genes are TRBV7-6 and TRBJ2-2, with D perhaps matching TRBD1 (5 bases). CDR1 and CDR2 from the germline V gene are SGHVS and FNYEAQ. The CDR3 is 15 amino acids. Trimming left V 3 bases short and J 2 bases short, with 10 bases between. The CDR3 loop reads CASSFLDTNTGELFF. The DNA of the CDR3 is TGTGCCAGCAGCTTCCTGGACACTAACACCGGGGAGCTGTTTTTT.

This clonotype was observed a handful of times. This sequence joins TRBV7-6 and TRBJ2-7; D call uncertain. Germline CDR1 is SGHVS and CDR2 is FNYEAQ. The ends were cut back, 2 bases at V and 7 bases at J, with 15 bases in the middle. The CDR3 loop spans 14 amino acids. The CDR3 here is CASSLYSGPSEQYF. As DNA, the CDR3 is TGTGCCAGCAGCTTATATTCCGGACCCTCGGAGCAGTACTTC.

There are many counts of this clonotype. The genes are TRBV7-9 and TRBJ1-4, with unresolved D. The V end was cut by 5 bases, the J end by 6 bases, with 19 bases between. Per germline, CDR1 SEHNR and CDR2 FQNEAQ (reference sequence). This CDR3 is 16 amino acids long. The CDR3 is CASSDQKAGVDEKLFF. Here the CDR3 DNA reads TGTGCCAGCAGCGACCAAAAAGCTGGCGTCGATGAAAAACTGTTTTTT.